The 26 T cell receptor beta chains below all came from one sample that was sequenced in a study of blood T cell repertoires in COVID-19. Clones were read by immunoSEQ multiplex PCR, and TCRdb kept only the in-frame ones, dropping some. The table records roughly 150,000 clones, 79% of them present only once. The sample was PBMCs or T cells enriched from blood (not recorded which). These receptor sequences come from a woman in her 70s in a cohort exposed to, infected with or recovered from COVID-19 (not recorded which).

This sequence joins TRBV5-1 and TRBJ2-5; tentative D call: TRBD2 (6 bases). Germline lookup yields CDR1 SGHRS and CDR2 YFSETQ. The CDR3 is made up of 17 amino acids. The V and J ends lost 0 bases and 0 bases respectively, with 15 bases between them. Written as DNA, the CDR3 is TGCGCCAGCAGCTTGGATGTAGGCGGGATCCACCAAGAGACCCAGTACTTC. This sequence encodes CASSLDVGGIHQETQYF.

This clone came up once. V gene TRBV5-6 combines with J gene TRBJ1-1; 8 bases match TRBD1. The CDR3 contains 17 residues. Germline-derived CDR1 and CDR2 are SGHDT and YYEEEE. The V gene end was trimmed by 3 bases and the J gene end by 1 base; junction bases not matched to a gene: 11. CDR3 sequence (DNA): TGTGCCAGCAGCTCCGCCGGTTGGACAGGGAAGAACACTGAAGCTTTCTTT. Translated: CASSSAGWTGKNTEAFF.

There are a few counts of this clone. The gene calls are TRBV6-2 or TRBV6-3 and TRBJ2-7; D unclear. Germline V lookup: CDR1 MNHEY, CDR2 SVGEGT. The germline V and J ends were trimmed by 2 bases and 7 bases, with 6 bases remaining between them. The CDR3 is made up of 11 amino acids. The CDR3, as DNA: TGTGCCAGCAGTTACGCGGTGGAGCAGTACTTC. Amino acid sequence: CASSYAVEQYF.

The chain employs TRBV18 and TRBJ2-5; possibly TRBD1 for D (6 bases). This CDR3 comprises 13 residues. CDR1 KGHSH and CDR2 LQKENI come from the germline V gene. V was pared by 5 bases and J by 5 bases, with 12 bases between. The CDR3 is CASSTHRDETQYF. In DNA form, the CDR3 reads TGTGCCAGCTCAACTCACAGGGACGAGACCCAGTACTTC.

The chain recombines TRBV20-1 with TRBJ1-2, with 7 nucleotides matching TRBD1. Germline CDR1 reads DFQATT; CDR2 reads SNEGSKA (reference sequence). The CDR3 covers 14 residues. Unmatched junction bases numbered 9, after V lost 3 bases and J lost 5 bases. CDR3 region: CSASLPDRVYGYTF. The CDR3 DNA sequence: TGCAGTGCTAGTTTGCCCGACAGGGTGTATGGCTACACCTTC.

V and J are TRBV24-1 and TRBJ2-2; maybe TRBD1 (6 bases). Germline values: CDR1 KGHDR, CDR2 SFDVKD. The CDR3 loop spans 15 amino acids. The germline V and J ends were trimmed by 4 bases and 0 bases, with 8 bases remaining between them. The CDR3 region is CATSEGATNTGELFF. As DNA, the CDR3 is TGTGCCACCAGTGAGGGGGCGACGAACACCGGGGAGCTGTTTTTT.

This chain connects TRBV4-2 to TRBJ2-2; 8 positions match TRBD1. The CDR3 length is 14 residues. The germline V gene has CDR1 LGHNA and CDR2 YNFKEQ. The V segment lost 1 base and the J segment 7 bases; nucleotides outside the gene matches: 2. In DNA, the CDR3 is TGTGCCAGCAGCCAAGGACAGGGGTTCGGGGAGCTGTTTTTT. It encodes CASSQGQGFGELFF.

This clone was recorded only once. The chain links TRBV24-1 to TRBJ2-3, with D possibly being TRBD1 (6 bases). Trimming pared 3 bases from V and 0 bases from J, leaving 12 bases between. The CDR3 totals 16 residues. CDR1 and CDR2 from the germline V gene are KGHDR and SFDVKD. CDR3 amino acids: CATSDPGRGSTDTQYF. The CDR3 nucleotides are TGTGCCACCAGTGATCCTGGTAGGGGGAGCACAGATACGCAGTATTTT.

V is TRBV18 and J is TRBJ1-1, with 8 nucleotides matching TRBD1. Losses at the gene ends were 3 bases for V and 0 bases for J; bases not matched to a gene: 3. Per the germline V gene, CDR1 is KGHSH and CDR2 is LQKENI. The CDR3 runs 15 residues. CDR3 nucleotide sequence: TGTGCCAGCTCACCCCTGACAGGGGTGAACACTGAAGCTTTCTTT. Its protein is CASSPLTGVNTEAFF.

This chain uses TRBV2 with TRBJ2-1, with 7 bases that match TRBD1. This CDR3 region has 12 residues. Germline V gives CDR1 SNHLY, CDR2 FYNNEI. J was trimmed by 7 bases and V by 6 bases; bases with no gene match: 3. The CDR3 region is CASRTGWNEQFF. The CDR3 nucleotides are TGTGCCAGCAGGACAGGGTGGAATGAGCAGTTCTTC.

The chain couples TRBV4-1 to TRBJ1-1; D gene uncertain. Trimming cost V 0 bases and J 1 base, with 15 bases left between them. CDR1 and CDR2 (germline): MGHRA, YSYEKL. The CDR3 has 17 amino acids. The CDR3 loop is CASSQDSLMGRNTEAFF. CDR3 nucleotides: TGCGCCAGCAGCCAAGATTCTTTAATGGGGAGGAACACTGAAGCTTTCTTT.

The chain uses TRBV3-1 (or the pseudogene TRBV3-2) and TRBJ2-3; D ambiguous. The germline CDR1 and CDR2 sequences are LGHDT and YNNKEL (reference sequence). V shed 3 bases and J shed 0 bases, with 13 bases lying between them. The CDR3 totals 16 residues. CDR3 residues: CASSQRSSSSTDTQYF. The DNA of the CDR3 is TGTGCCAGCAGCCAGAGGTCCAGCTCTAGCACAGATACGCAGTATTTT.

The chain combines TRBV5-1 with TRBJ1-1; D unresolved. V was clipped by 0 bases and J by 0 bases, with 9 bases between them. This CDR3 region has 15 residues. Germline CDR1 is SGHRS and CDR2 is YFSETQ. The chain's CDR3 is CASSLGAVMNTEAFF. The CDR3 bases are TGCGCCAGCAGCTTGGGGGCAGTCATGAACACTGAAGCTTTCTTT. Full variable domain (outside the CDR3, taken from reference TRBV5-1 and TRBJ1-1): KAGVTQTPRYLIKTRGQQVTLSCSPISGHRSVSWYQQTPGQGLQFLFEYFSETQRNKGNFPGRFSGRQFSNSRSEMNVSTLELGDSALYLCASSLGAVMNTEAFFGQGTRLTVV.

This clone appeared a single time. V is TRBV7-9 and J is TRBJ1-3, with a tentative D call TRBD1 (6 bases). Germline V gene lookup returns CDR1 SEHNR and CDR2 FQNEAQ (reference sequence). The CDR3 runs 16 residues. V lost 3 bases and J lost 0, with 12 bases in between. This chain's CDR3 is CASSFAGQNSGNTIYF. CDR3 DNA: TGTGCCAGCAGCTTCGCCGGACAGAACTCTGGAAACACCATATATTTT. Supplemented by reference TRBV7-9 and TRBJ1-3, the full variable domain reads DTGVSQNPRHKITKRGQNVTFRCDPISEHNRLYWYRQTLGQGPEFLTYFQNEAQLEKSRLLSDRFSAERPKGSFSTLEIQRTEQGDSAMYLCASSFAGQNSGNTIYFGEGSWLTVV.

The chain carries TRBV5-6 and TRBJ2-7; D gene uncertain. Germline V gives CDR1 SGHDT, CDR2 YYEEEE. The germline V and J ends were trimmed by 0 bases and 4 bases, with 11 bases remaining between them. The CDR3 runs 14 residues. The chain's CDR3 is CASSLVLAEYEQYF. The CDR3 bases are TGTGCCAGCAGCTTGGTCTTAGCTGAGTACGAGCAGTACTTC.

The DNA of the CDR3 is TGTGCCAGCAGCATCGACAGCTACTATGGCTACACCTTC. As protein: CASSIDSYYGYTF. The chain couples TRBV7-9 to TRBJ1-2; D might be TRBD1 (5 bases). CDR3 size: 13 residues. CDR1 is SEHNR, CDR2 FQNEAQ, per germline (reference sequence). Trimming stripped 5 bases from V and 3 bases from J, with 10 bases between.

This clone was counted at least ten times. V is TRBV7-6 and J is TRBJ2-5; TRBD1 agrees at 10 bases. Losses at the gene ends were 5 bases for V and 1 base for J; bases not matched to a gene: 7. From germline, CDR1 is SGHVS and CDR2 FNYEAQ. CDR3 length: 16 residues. DNA for the CDR3: TGTGCCAGCAGCCAAGGGACAGGGGTGGCCCAAGAGACCCAGTACTTC. Its translation is CASSQGTGVAQETQYF.

To note about this clone: Other DNA sequences in this specimen translate into the identical CDR3. The rearrangement links TRBV28 to TRBJ2-2; D is unclear. The V gene lost 5 bases and the J gene lost 4 bases, with 5 bases spanning the gap. In germline, CDR1 is MDHEN, CDR2 SYDVKM. CDR3 length: 12 residues. CDR3 bases: TGTGCCAGCAGTCTTTCCACCGGGGAGCTGTTTTTT. Encoded protein: CASSLSTGELFF.

This clone was counted a few times. V gene TRBV6-5 combines with J gene TRBJ1-5, with unresolved D. This CDR3 contains 13 residues. Per the germline V gene, CDR1 is MNHEY and CDR2 is SVGAGI. Trimming took 11 bases from V and 7 from J, leaving 18 bases between them. Here the CDR3 DNA reads TGTGCCTCATCCTATACACTAAGGCAGCCCCAGCATTTT. Protein product: CASSYTLRQPQHF.

This clone occurred once. The V call is TRBV9, the J call TRBJ2-2, with 12 positions matching TRBD2. There are 16 residues in the CDR3. The germline CDR1 and CDR2 sequences are SGDLS and YYNGEE. J lost 4 bases, V lost 4 bases, and 5 bases had no gene match. CDR3 in DNA: TGTGCCAGCAGCCCTGGACTAGCGGGATTCACCGGGGAGCTGTTTTTT. This codes for CASSPGLAGFTGELFF.

This clone was observed a few times. The gene calls are TRBV28 and TRBJ2-1; 9 bases fit TRBD1. Germline V gene data show CDR1 as MDHEN and CDR2 as SYDVKM. There are 16 residues in the CDR3. The V gene end was trimmed by 4 bases and the J gene end by 2 bases; junction bases not matched to a gene: 6. Here the CDR3 DNA reads TGTGCCAGCAGTTCCCGGACAGGGGAGGCCTACAATGAGCAGTTCTTC. Residues: CASSSRTGEAYNEQFF.

The genes are TRBV6-5 and TRBJ1-6; D not certain. Germline V lookup: CDR1 MNHEY, CDR2 SVGAGI. This CDR3 spans 13 amino acids. Trimming removed 5 bases at V and 11 bases at J, with 13 bases between. In DNA, the CDR3 is TGTGCCAGCAGTCCTAGACTCCAAGCACCCCTCCACTTT. This gives the protein CASSPRLQAPLHF.

Concerning this clone itself: Additional DNA sequences in this sample encode the identical CDR3. The chain combines TRBV18 with TRBJ1-4; 7 bases are a match to TRBD1. Germline V CDR1 and CDR2: KGHSH, LQKENI. Unmatched junction bases numbered 3, after V lost 3 bases and J lost 5 bases. This CDR3 has 14 residues. The CDR3 nucleotides read TGTGCCAGCTCACCGACAGGGATAAATGAAAAACTGTTTTTT. Translated, it gives CASSPTGINEKLFF.

The V gene is TRBV5-6, the J gene TRBJ2-5, with 7 bases matching TRBD2. The CDR3 is 14 residues long. Germline V gene data show CDR1 as SGHDT and CDR2 as YYEEEE. J was trimmed by 4 bases and V by 0 bases; bases with no gene match: 3. CDR3 in DNA: TGTGCCAGCAGCTTGGAGGTAGCGGGAGAGACCCAGTACTTC. This codes for CASSLEVAGETQYF.

V is TRBV11-2 and J is TRBJ2-7; 11 bases map to TRBD2. Unmatched junction bases numbered 3, after V lost 4 bases and J lost 4 bases. This CDR3 is built from 14 residues. Germline V gene sequence: CDR1 SGHAT, CDR2 FQNNGV. CDR3 DNA: TGTGCCAGCAGCTGGACTAGCGGGCCATACGAGCAGTACTTC. Translated, it gives CASSWTSGPYEQYF.

The rearrangement uses TRBV20-1 and TRBJ1-5; tentatively, D is TRBD1 (6 bases). The germline V and J ends were trimmed by 3 bases and 0 bases, with 12 bases remaining between them. The CDR3 length is 15 residues. Germline V gene sequence: CDR1 DFQATT, CDR2 SNEGSKA (reference sequence). The CDR3 region is CSASGQLYSNQPQHF. CDR3 DNA: TGCAGTGCTAGTGGACAGCTGTATAGCAATCAGCCCCAGCATTTT.